This T cell receptor beta chain was sequenced for a study of chemoradiotherapy in HPV16-positive cancers. Study-level points and caveats: Candidate HPV-specific clones and E7-related TCR motifs grew in tumor during treatment.

The V gene end was trimmed by 5 bases and the J gene end by 2 bases; junction bases not matched to a gene: 4. CDR1 and CDR2 from the germline V gene are MGHRA and YSYEKL. The CDR3 has 14 amino acids. Method: immunoSEQ multiplex PCR; TCRdb's copy keeps in-frame clones and lacks some. The sample lists several thousand clones; 90% to 95% were seen once. Samples were taken several times over chemoradiotherapy. On this clone: Its antigen is unidentified.

The chain couples TRBV4-1 to TRBJ1-1, with 8 bases fitting TRBD1. This clonotype originated in a human donor with HPV-associated anogenital cancer. Collection took place from a patient who underwent chemoradiotherapy. The DNA of the CDR3 is TGCGCCAGCAGCTTGCAGGGGGCCAACACTGAAGCTTTCTTT. Translated: CASSLQGANTEAFF.